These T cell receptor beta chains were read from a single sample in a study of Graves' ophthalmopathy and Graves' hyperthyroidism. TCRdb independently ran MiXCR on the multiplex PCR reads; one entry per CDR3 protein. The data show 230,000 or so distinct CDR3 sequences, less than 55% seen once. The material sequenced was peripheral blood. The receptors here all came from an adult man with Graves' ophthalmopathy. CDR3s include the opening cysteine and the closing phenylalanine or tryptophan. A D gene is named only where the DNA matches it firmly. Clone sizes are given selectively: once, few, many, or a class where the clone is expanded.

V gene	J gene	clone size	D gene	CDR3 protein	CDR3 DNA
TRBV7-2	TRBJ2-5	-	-	CASSLGGPRETQYF	TGTGCCAGCAGCCTCGGAGGGCCCAGGGAGACCCAGTACTTC
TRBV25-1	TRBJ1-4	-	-	CASSEQTEVIEKLFF	TGTGCCAGCAGTGAACAGACAGAGGTGATTGAAAAACTGTTTTTT
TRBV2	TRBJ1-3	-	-	CASSDADGGNTIYF	TGTGCCAGCAGTGACGCGGACGGAGGAAACACCATATATTTT
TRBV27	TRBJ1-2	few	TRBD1	CASSLTGTGNYGYTF	TGTGCCAGCAGTCTTACCGGGACAGGGAACTATGGCTACACCTTC
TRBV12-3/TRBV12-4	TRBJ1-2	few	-	CASSEQHNYGYTF	TGTGCCAGCAGTGAACAGCATAACTATGGCTACACCTTC
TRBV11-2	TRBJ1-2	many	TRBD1	CASSSGQGHGYTF	TGTGCCAGCAGCTCGGGACAGGGGCATGGCTACACCTTC
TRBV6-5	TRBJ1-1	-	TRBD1	CASSNGQGWNTEAFF	TGTGCCAGCAGTAACGGACAGGGCTGGAACACTGAAGCTTTCTTT
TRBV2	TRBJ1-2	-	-	CASSALPGSVFDDYGYTF	TGTGCCAGCAGTGCTCTTCCAGGGTCGGTATTCGATGACTATGGCTACACCTTC
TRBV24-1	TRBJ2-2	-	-	CATSDLAESNTGELFF	TGTGCCACCAGTGATTTGGCAGAATCGAACACCGGGGAGCTGTTTTTT
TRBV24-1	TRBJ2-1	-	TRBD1	CATSKATGSYNEQFF	TGTGCCACCAGTAAGGCGACAGGGAGCTACAATGAGCAGTTCTTC
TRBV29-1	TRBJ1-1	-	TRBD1	CSIRTGDTEAFF	TGCAGCATCCGGACAGGGGACACTGAAGCTTTCTTT
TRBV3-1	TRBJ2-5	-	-	CASMALPGETQYF	TGTGCCAGCATGGCACTACCGGGGGAGACCCAGTACTTC
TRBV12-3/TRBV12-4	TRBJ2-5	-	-	CASSSRGGQETQYF	TGTGCCAGCAGTTCTAGGGGCGGGCAAGAGACCCAGTACTTC
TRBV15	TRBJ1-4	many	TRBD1	CATSLSEQGNEKLFF	TGTGCCACCAGTCTGTCTGAACAGGGGAATGAAAAACTGTTTTTT
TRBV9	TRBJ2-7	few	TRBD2	CASSVGTRNEVYEQYF	TGTGCCAGCAGCGTAGGGACTAGAAACGAAGTCTACGAGCAGTACTTC
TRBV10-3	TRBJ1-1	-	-	CASRPTGDTEAFF	TGTGCCAGCAGACCTACGGGGGACACTGAAGCTTTCTTT
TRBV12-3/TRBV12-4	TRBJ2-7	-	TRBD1	CASSYSGQAYEQYF	TGTGCCAGCAGTTACTCGGGACAGGCCTACGAGCAGTACTTC
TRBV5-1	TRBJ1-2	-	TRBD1	CASSQGGQDGYDYTF	TGTGCCAGCAGCCAAGGGGGACAGGATGGCTATGACTACACCTTC
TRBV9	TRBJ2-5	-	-	CASSVKGGRETQYF	TGTGCCAGCAGCGTGAAGGGGGGCCGAGAGACCCAGTACTTC
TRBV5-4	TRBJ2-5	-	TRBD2	CASKVRGDQETQYF	TGTGCCAGCAAGGTTCGGGGGGATCAAGAGACCCAGTACTTC
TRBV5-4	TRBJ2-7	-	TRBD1	CASSSGTGGEQYF	TGTGCCAGCAGCTCCGGGACAGGGGGCGAGCAGTACTTC
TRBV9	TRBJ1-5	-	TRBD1	CASSPRTGENSNQPQHF	TGTGCCAGCAGCCCACGGACAGGGGAGAATAGCAATCAGCCCCAGCATTTT
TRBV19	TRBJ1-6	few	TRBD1	CASSLQGGFGNSPLHF	TGTGCCAGTAGTCTACAGGGGGGGTTTGGCAATTCACCCCTCCACTTT
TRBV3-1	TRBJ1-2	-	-	CASRLRTTNYGYTF	TGTGCCAGCAGGCTAAGGACGACTAACTATGGCTACACCTTC
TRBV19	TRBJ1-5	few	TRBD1	CASSLRGQGNQPQHF	TGTGCCAGTAGTTTGAGGGGACAGGGCAATCAGCCCCAGCATTTT
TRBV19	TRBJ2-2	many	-	CASSILAAGELFF	TGTGCCAGTAGTATTCTGGCAGCCGGGGAGCTGTTTTTT
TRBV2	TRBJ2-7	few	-	CASRRDYEQYF	TGTGCCAGCAGAAGGGACTACGAGCAGTACTTC
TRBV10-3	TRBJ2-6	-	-	CAISYSRPSGANVLTF	TGTGCCATCAGTTACTCTCGTCCCTCTGGGGCCAACGTCCTGACTTTC
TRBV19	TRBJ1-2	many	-	CASSPDRFYGYTF	TGTGCCAGTAGCCCCGACCGCTTCTATGGCTACACCTTC
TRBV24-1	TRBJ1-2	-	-	CATSEKQGTYGYTF	TGTGCCACCAGTGAGAAACAGGGCACCTATGGCTACACCTTC
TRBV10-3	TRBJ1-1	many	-	CAISYPRNTEAFF	TGTGCCATCAGTTATCCAAGGAACACTGAAGCTTTCTTT
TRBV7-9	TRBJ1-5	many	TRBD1	CASSLEGQGWEPQHF	TGTGCCAGCAGCTTAGAGGGACAGGGGTGGGAGCCCCAGCATTTT
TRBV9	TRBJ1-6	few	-	CASSYGRNSPLHF	TGTGCCAGCAGCTACGGTCGGAATTCACCCCTCCACTTT
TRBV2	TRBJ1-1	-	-	CASSSVNTEAFF	TGTGCCAGCAGTTCAGTGAACACTGAAGCTTTCTTT
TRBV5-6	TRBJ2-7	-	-	CASSGGTSYEQYF	TGTGCCAGCAGCGGTGGGACCTCCTACGAGCAGTACTTC
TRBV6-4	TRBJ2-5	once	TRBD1	CASSDGTGGRETQYF	TGTGCCAGCAGTGACGGGACAGGGGGCAGAGAGACCCAGTACTTC
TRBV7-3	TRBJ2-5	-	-	CASSLTGETRYF	TGTGCCAGCAGCTTAACCGGGGAGACCCGGTACTTC
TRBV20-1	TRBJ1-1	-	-	CSARDTGGRTEASF	TGCAGTGCTAGAGACACGGGGGGACGAACTGAAGCTTCCTTT
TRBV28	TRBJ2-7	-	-	CASSLSVYSSYEQYF	TGTGCCAGCAGTTTATCTGTCTACAGCTCCTACGAGCAGTACTTC
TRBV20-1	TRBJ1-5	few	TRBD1	CSAGDVLTGGNQPQHF	TGCAGTGCAGGGGACGTTCTAACAGGGGGCAATCAGCCCCAGCATTTT
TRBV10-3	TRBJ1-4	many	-	CAISESRQGGEKLFF	TGTGCCATCAGTGAGTCGCGTCAGGGCGGTGAAAAACTGTTTTTT
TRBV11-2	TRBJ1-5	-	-	CASSLGEGENQPQHF	TGTGCCAGCAGCTTAGGCGAGGGGGAAAATCAGCCCCAGCATTTT
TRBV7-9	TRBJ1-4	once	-	CASSQMVPRGLFF	TGCGCCAGCAGCCAGATGGTCCCGCGGGGACTGTTTTTT
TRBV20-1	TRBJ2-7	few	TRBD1	CSAPGQGVDEQYF	TGCAGTGCTCCCGGACAGGGAGTCGACGAGCAGTACTTC
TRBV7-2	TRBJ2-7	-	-	CASSFFHEQYF	TGTGCCAGCAGCTTCTTCCACGAGCAGTACTTC
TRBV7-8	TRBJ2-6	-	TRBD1	CASSLGTPGQEASGANVLTF	TGTGCCAGCAGCTTAGGGACTCCGGGACAGGAGGCCTCTGGGGCCAACGTCCTGACTTTC
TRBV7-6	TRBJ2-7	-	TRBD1	CASSLYRGETYEQYF	TGTGCCAGCAGCTTATACAGGGGGGAGACCTACGAGCAGTACTTC
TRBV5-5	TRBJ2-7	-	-	CASSYSVSTYSYEQYF	TGTGCCAGCAGTTACTCGGTCTCTACCTACTCCTACGAGCAGTACTTC
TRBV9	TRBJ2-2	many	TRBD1	CASSETGGDTGELFF	TGTGCCAGCAGCGAAACAGGGGGCGACACCGGGGAGCTGTTTTTT
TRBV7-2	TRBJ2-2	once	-	CASSNSPSGELFF	TGTGCCAGCAGCAACTCACCGTCCGGGGAGCTGTTTTTT
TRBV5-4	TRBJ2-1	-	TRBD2	CASSSPEGGRDNEQFF	TGTGCCAGCAGCTCACCGGAGGGAGGGCGCGACAATGAGCAGTTCTTC
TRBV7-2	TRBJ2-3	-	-	CASSLEGRRQYF	TGTGCCAGCAGCTTAGAAGGACGTCGGCAGTATTTT
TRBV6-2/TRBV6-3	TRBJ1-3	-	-	CASNSLSGNTIYF	TGTGCCAGCAACTCCCTCTCTGGAAACACCATATATTTT
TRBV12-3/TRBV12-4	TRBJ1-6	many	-	CASSSGSSLFNSPLHF	TGTGCCAGCAGTTCTGGGTCCTCTCTCTTCAATTCACCCCTCCACTTT